This TCR beta chain appears in the sequencing data of a study of OX40 agonist ivuxolimab in advanced cancers. Using immunoSEQ multiplex PCR, the repertoire was profiled, and TCRdb retains in-frame clones only, with some absent. The table has 35,000 to 45,000 clones, 88% seen once. V was clipped by 4 bases and J by 4 bases; unmatched bases: 7. CDR1 is SEHNR, CDR2 FQNEAQ, per germline (reference sequence). The CDR3 sequence is 16 residues long. This rearrangement joins TRBV7-9 to TRBJ2-1; 10 nucleotides match TRBD2. The source material was CD4+ or CD8+ T cells sorted from blood, sampled in a trial of the OX40 agonist ivuxolimab. This clonotype originated in an adult with an advanced solid tumor such as melanoma, head and neck, liver or kidney cancer. CDR3 nucleotides: TGTGCCAGCAGCTACCCCGGGACTAGCGCTTACAATGAGCAGTTCTTC. Translation: CASSYPGTSAYNEQFF.